The source of this T cell receptor beta chain is a study of human T cells and chemical hapten exposure. TCRdb reanalysed the RACE reads using MiXCR and keeps one entry per CDR3 protein. The sample shows around 200,000 distinct CDR3 sequences, 25% to 30% of them seen only once. V dropped 3 bases and J dropped 4 bases, with 15 bases sitting between them. The CDR3 sequence is 15 residues long. Germline V gene sequence: CDR1 KGHSH, CDR2 LQKENI. Time point in this sample: pre-sensitization, week 0. As to treatment: therapeutic diphenylcyclopropenone sensitization with weekly scalp DPC. Phlebotomy was performed prior to application of every patch test. RNA extraction used unfractionated whole blood as the source of total RNA. This clonotype was counted between two and nine times.

Here the sequenced sample was whole blood, taken in connection with sensitization to the hapten diphenylcyclopropenone (DPC). This TCR derives from a woman aged 30 to 39 with alopecia areata. Some clones in this sample may be carry-over from other donors' samples. The chain employs TRBV18 and TRBJ1-1; TRBD1 is a possible D gene (6 bases). DNA of the CDR3: TGTGCCAGCTCACCTCTGGAAGGGGGGTTCACTGAAGCTTTCTTT. Protein sequence: CASSPLEGGFTEAFF.